The 19 T cell receptor beta chains listed next were all sequenced from one sample in a study of blood T cell repertoires in COVID-19. Repertoires were generated with immunoSEQ multiplex PCR, while TCRdb's copy carries only in-frame clones and drops some. The data show about 98,000 clones, roughly 80% seen once. Sequenced material: peripheral blood. These receptor sequences come from a man in his 70s with active or convalescent COVID-19.

The chain joins TRBV27 to TRBJ1-2; D is unresolved. In germline, CDR1 is MNHEY, CDR2 SMNVEV (reference sequence). V was shortened by 2 bases and J by 0 bases, with 10 bases between the two germline ends. The CDR3 is 15 amino acids. CDR3 in DNA: TGTGCCAGCAGTTTACCCCCCCCGTCTAACTATGGCTACACCTTC. Translation: CASSLPPPSNYGYTF.

This rearrangement joins TRBV9 to TRBJ1-2; D uncertain. V lost 0 bases to trimming and J lost 1 base, with 13 bases between them. Germline CDR1 is SGDLS and CDR2 is YYNGEE. There are 16 residues in the CDR3. CDR3 sequence (DNA): TGTGCCAGCAGCGTAGCTACTGGGCAGGATAACTATGGCTACACCTTC. This codes for CASSVATGQDNYGYTF. The variable domain in full, completed from reference TRBV9 and TRBJ1-2, reads DSGVTQTPKHLITATGQRVTLRCSPRSGDLSVYWYQQSLDQGLQFLIQYYNGEERAKGNILERFSAQQFPDLHSELNLSSLELGDSALYFCASSVATGQDNYGYTFGSGTRLTVV.

This chain joins TRBV6-6 and TRBJ1-3, with 7 nucleotides matching TRBD1. After removal of 4 bases from V and 0 bases from J, the junction contained 0 bases not matched to a gene. The CDR3 consists of 14 residues. The germline V gene has CDR1 MNHNY and CDR2 SVGAGI (reference sequence). The CDR3 nucleotides read TGTGCCAGCAGTTGGGACAGCTCTGGAAACACCATATATTTT. Residues: CASSWDSSGNTIYF.

The V and J genes are TRBV30 and TRBJ1-2, with D possibly TRBD1 on 6 matching bases. Trimming stripped 1 base from V and 3 bases from J, with 18 bases between. This CDR3 is 16 amino acids long. The germline V gene has CDR1 GTSNPN and CDR2 SVGIG (reference sequence). CDR3 nucleotide sequence: TGTGCCTGGAGTGCCCTCACAGGGAAACTGCACTATGGCTACACCTTC. Protein sequence: CAWSALTGKLHYGYTF.

Points on this clone: The sample holds other DNA sequences that translate to the same CDR3. The rearrangement links TRBV7-2 to TRBJ1-1; unclear D gene. The CDR3 length is 13 residues. The ends were cut back, 3 bases at V and 0 bases at J, with 5 bases in the middle. Germline assignment: CDR1 SGHTA and CDR2 FQGNSA. CDR3 protein: CASSFSVNTEAFF. CDR3 nucleotides: TGTGCCAGCAGCTTTTCGGTGAACACTGAAGCTTTCTTT.

V usage is TRBV6-2 or TRBV6-3 and J usage is TRBJ2-1, with D maybe TRBD2 (6 bases). Trimming pared 7 bases from V and 7 bases from J, leaving 23 bases between. CDR1 and CDR2 from the germline V gene are MNHEY and SVGEGT. The CDR3 has 16 amino acids. CDR3 DNA: TGTGCCAGCACCCCCGGGGAGGAGCCTAGGGGTAATGAGCAGTTCTTC. Translating it yields CASTPGEEPRGNEQFF.

The CDR3 protein is CASTPRTSGDEQFF. The CDR3 DNA follows: TGTGCCAGCACCCCCAGGACCTCCGGGGATGAGCAGTTCTTC. This chain connects TRBV6-6 to TRBJ2-1, with a tentative D call TRBD2 (5 bases). There are 14 residues in the CDR3. V was trimmed by 7 bases and J by 8 bases, leaving 18 bases between them. Germline V gives CDR1 MNHNY, CDR2 SVGAGI (reference sequence).

The chain carries TRBV7-2 and TRBJ1-6; D unresolved. The CDR3 loop spans 12 amino acids. The germline CDR1 and CDR2 sequences are SGHTA and FQGNSA. The V end was cut by 5 bases, the J end by 8 bases, with 7 bases between. The CDR3 coding sequence is TGTGCCAGCAGCCTAGGAGATTCACCCCTCCACTTT. It specifies CASSLGDSPLHF.

This clone has only a few counts. The chain recombines TRBV5-4 with TRBJ2-3, with D tentatively TRBD1 (6 bases). The germline V gene encodes CDR1 SGHNT and CDR2 YYREEE (reference sequence). The germline V and J ends were trimmed by 4 bases and 8 bases, with 23 bases remaining between them. The CDR3 is 16 residues long. The DNA for the CDR3 is TGTGCCAGCAGCCCGCCCAGCCAGGGGAGATTTCGTACGCAGTATTTT. Translation: CASSPPSQGRFRTQYF.

The DNA of the CDR3 is TGTGCCAGCAGCAAACTGGACAGGGCCGCTGAAGCTTTCTTT. As protein: CASSKLDRAAEAFF. V is TRBV6-5 and J is TRBJ1-1, with 8 bases fitting TRBD1. This CDR3 has 14 residues. CDR1 MNHEY and CDR2 SVGAGI come from the germline V gene. J was trimmed by 6 bases and V by 6 bases; bases with no gene match: 9.

The V gene is TRBV6-2 or TRBV6-3, the J gene TRBJ2-7; weak D call: TRBD1 (6 bases). The V gene's germline CDR1 is MNHEY and CDR2 SVGEGT. The length of the CDR3 is 17 residues. Trimming removed 0 bases from V and 2 bases from J, with 17 bases in between. The DNA for the CDR3 is TGTGCCAGCAGTTACTCGAGGTCAATCAGGGGCCCCTACGAGCAGTACTTC. As protein: CASSYSRSIRGPYEQYF.

The chain has TRBV18 and TRBJ1-4; TRBD1 matches at 9 bases. Trimming removed 3 bases from V and 8 bases from J; junction bases left unmatched: 7. Germline lookup yields CDR1 KGHSH and CDR2 LQKENI. The CDR3 length is 15 residues. The CDR3 DNA is TGTGCCAGCTCACCTACGACAGGGGGAAAAGAAAAACTGTTTTTT. Encoded protein: CASSPTTGGKEKLFF. The full variable domain, completed using reference TRBV18 and TRBJ1-4, is NAGVMQNPRHLVRRRGQEARLRCSPMKGHSHVYWYRQLPEEGLKFMVYLQKENIIDESGMPKERFSAEFPKEGPSILRIQQVVRGDSAAYFCASSPTTGGKEKLFFGSGTQLSVL.

Notes on this clone: This sample also contains other DNA sequences that code for the same CDR3. V and J are TRBV18 and TRBJ1-5, with D unresolved. With 3 bases removed from V and 5 bases from J, the gap between germline ends came to 8 bases. The CDR3 loop spans 13 amino acids. Germline V lookup: CDR1 KGHSH, CDR2 LQKENI. The CDR3 reads CASSPARDQPQHF. The CDR3 region has the DNA TGTGCCAGCTCACCCGCCCGCGATCAGCCCCAGCATTTT.

The chain carries TRBV7-8 and TRBJ1-1; 8 bases fit TRBD1. The V gene's germline CDR1 is SGHVS and CDR2 FQNEAQ. V was pared by 3 bases and J by 1 base, with 4 bases of the junction left unmatched. CDR3 length: 15 residues. The CDR3 coding sequence is TGTGCCAGCAGCTTCCACAGGGGGACGAACACTGAAGCTTTCTTT. This translates into CASSFHRGTNTEAFF.

The rearrangement uses TRBV30 and TRBJ2-2; D not certain. The CDR3 extends over 13 amino acids. With 3 bases removed from V and 8 bases from J, the gap between germline ends came to 13 bases. From germline, CDR1 is GTSNPN and CDR2 SVGIG (reference sequence). The CDR3 region is CAWRMAGPGELFF. The CDR3, as DNA: TGTGCCTGGAGAATGGCAGGCCCGGGGGAGCTGTTTTTT.

The chain couples TRBV3-1 (or the pseudogene TRBV3-2) to TRBJ2-4; D unclear. CDR1 and CDR2 (germline): LGHDT, YNNKEL (reference sequence). The CDR3 sequence is 14 residues long. V was shortened by 3 bases and J by 0 bases, with 6 bases between the two germline ends. The CDR3 loop is CASSHGLAKNIQYF. The CDR3 region has the DNA TGTGCCAGCAGCCATGGCCTAGCCAAAAACATTCAGTACTTC.

This clone showed up just a few times. J is TRBJ1-5 and V is TRBV2; 7 bases map to TRBD1. Germline loops: CDR1 SNHLY, CDR2 FYNNEI. This CDR3 is built from 14 residues. V was clipped by 7 bases and J by 5 bases; unmatched bases: 8. CDR3 DNA sequence: TGTGCCAGCACCACGACAGGGTTAGATCAGCCCCAGCATTTT. It specifies CASTTTGLDQPQHF.

The chain is built from TRBV21-1 and TRBJ2-1; the D call of TRBD2 is as the table states it, not checked on the DNA. TRBV21-1 is an annotated pseudogene. The CDR3 sequence is 15 residues long. The CDR3 spells CASSNGLAGGREQFF. As DNA, the CDR3 is TGTGCCAGCAGCAACGGACTAGCGGGGGGTCGGGAGCAGTTCTTC.

This clone was recorded a few times. The chain joins TRBV19 to TRBJ1-5; perhaps TRBD1 as D (5 bases). The CDR3 length is 14 residues. Germline lookup yields CDR1 LNHDA and CDR2 SQIVND (reference sequence). Trimming took off 3 bases at V and 5 bases at J, with 11 bases between the two ends. The chain's CDR3 is CASSIDGGDQPQHF. Written as DNA, the CDR3 is TGTGCCAGTAGTATCGATGGAGGGGATCAGCCCCAGCATTTT.